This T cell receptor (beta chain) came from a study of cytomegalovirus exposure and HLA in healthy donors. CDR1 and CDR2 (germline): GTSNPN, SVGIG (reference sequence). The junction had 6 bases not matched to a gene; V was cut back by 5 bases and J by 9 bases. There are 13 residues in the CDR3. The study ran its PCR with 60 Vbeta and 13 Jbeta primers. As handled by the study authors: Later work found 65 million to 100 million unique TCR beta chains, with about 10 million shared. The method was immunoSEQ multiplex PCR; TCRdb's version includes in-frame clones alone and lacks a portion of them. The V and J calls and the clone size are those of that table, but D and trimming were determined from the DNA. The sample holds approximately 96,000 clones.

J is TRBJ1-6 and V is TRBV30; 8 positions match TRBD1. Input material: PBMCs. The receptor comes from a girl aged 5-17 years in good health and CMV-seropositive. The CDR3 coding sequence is TGTGCCTGGGCCGGGACAGGTCTTTCACCCCTCCACTTT. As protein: CAWAGTGLSPLHF. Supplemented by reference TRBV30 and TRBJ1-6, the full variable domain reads SQTIHQWPATLVQPVGSPLSLECTVEGTSNPNLYWYRQAAGRGLQLLFYSVGIGQISSEVPQNLSASRPQDRQFILSSKKLLLSDSGFYLCAWAGTGLSPLHFGNGTRLTVT.